The 20 T cell receptor beta chains below were found in one sample sequenced in a study of shared clonotypes between healthy human individuals. CD45RO-negative, CCR7-selected cells formed the naive CD8 fraction, which excluded terminally differentiated effector memory CD45RA+ cells. Libraries were prepared by immunoSEQ multiplex PCR; TCRdb keeps only in-frame clonotypes and omits some of them. The sample lists around 2,100,000 clones, less than 95% seen once, with approximately 1.2% in the top ten. What was sequenced was naive CD8+ T cells sorted from blood. The receptors were sampled from a man between 18 and 35 years old in good health.

This clone was seen just once. The rearrangement links TRBV28 to TRBJ2-1; D tentatively reads TRBD1 or TRBD2 (5 bases each). Germline CDR1 MDHEN, CDR2 SYDVKM. Trimming took 4 bases from V and 0 from J, leaving 13 bases between them. The CDR3 has 16 residues. The CDR3 coding sequence is TGTGCCAGCAGTTCCCACCGGGACGTCTCCTACAATGAGCAGTTCTTC. It encodes CASSSHRDVSYNEQFF.

V and J are TRBV27 and TRBJ2-7; TRBD1 matches at 9 bases. CDR3 length equals 14 residues. V shed 5 bases and J 3 bases; nucleotides not matched to a gene: 5. Per germline, CDR1 MNHEY and CDR2 SMNVEV (reference sequence). CDR3 DNA sequence: TGTGCCAGCAGTGACGGGACAGGGCTCTACGAGCAGTACTTC. Translating it yields CASSDGTGLYEQYF.

J is TRBJ2-2 and V is TRBV5-1; the D is unclear. In germline, CDR1 is SGHRS, CDR2 YFSETQ. Deletions cut 2 bases from V and 2 bases from J, with 13 bases between. CDR3 length: 16 residues. CDR3 in amino acids: CASSFLVGTNTGELFF. The CDR3 region has the DNA TGCGCCAGCAGCTTTCTGGTAGGAACTAACACCGGGGAGCTGTTTTTT.

Turning to this clone: A junction boundary mismatches the germline segment, possibly from a read error. The chain uses TRBV9 and TRBJ1-2; 9 nucleotides agree with TRBD1. The CDR3 is made up of 14 amino acids. The germline V gene has CDR1 SGDLS and CDR2 YYNGEE. The CDR3 sequence is CASGSPGTGYGYAF. The CDR3 nucleotides read TGTGCCAGCGGGAGCCCCGGGACAGGGTATGGCTACGCCTTC.

The CDR3 DNA is TGTGCCAGCAGGGGGGGCGGAACGGGACCAGATACGCAGTATTTT. Translating gives CASRGGGTGPDTQYF. The chain is built from TRBV7-9 and TRBJ2-3; D possibly uses TRBD1 or TRBD2 (6 bases each). Germline-derived CDR1 and CDR2 are SEHNR and FQNEAQ (reference sequence). The CDR3 spans 15 residues. V was pared by 6 bases and J by 4 bases, with 17 bases between.

CDR3 loop: CASSFWGTGYGYTF. CDR3 sequence (DNA): TGTGCCAGCAGTTTCTGGGGGACAGGGTATGGCTACACCTTC. The chain is built from TRBV28 and TRBJ1-2, with TRBD1 matching over 9 bases. Trimming cost V 3 bases and J 5 bases; bases outside gene matches: 4. The CDR3 sequence is 14 residues long. Germline CDR1 is MDHEN and CDR2 is SYDVKM.

The rearrangement links TRBV11-2 to TRBJ1-4, with a possible D match to TRBD1 (5 bases). The V end lost 5 bases, the J end lost 8 bases, and 15 bases lay between the germline ends. Germline V lookup: CDR1 SGHAT, CDR2 FQNNGV. The CDR3 is made up of 14 amino acids. CDR3 loop: CASSMGPPGEKLFF. In DNA form, the CDR3 reads TGTGCCAGCAGCATGGGACCGCCTGGGGAAAAACTGTTTTTT.

The chain has TRBV4-3 and TRBJ1-2, with TRBD1 identical over 7 bases. Trimming took 0 bases from V and 6 from J; bases not matched to a gene: 10. This CDR3 is built from 16 residues. CDR1 is LGHNA and CDR2 is YSLEER in the germline V gene. DNA for the CDR3: TGCGCCAGCAGCCAAGATACAGGGGCCTCATCCAATGGCTACACCTTC. As protein: CASSQDTGASSNGYTF.

As DNA, the CDR3 is TGTGCCAGCAGCTTACTAGGCGGGATGGCGGCAGATACGCAGTATTTT. This gives the protein CASSLLGGMAADTQYF. The rearrangement joins TRBV7-9 to TRBJ2-3; D possibly corresponds to TRBD2 (6 bases). Between the trimmed V and J ends, which lost 2 bases and 4 bases, there was a span of 16 bases. The CDR3 spans 16 residues. Germline CDR1 is SEHNR and CDR2 is FQNEAQ (reference sequence).

With respect to this clone: The same CDR3 is also encoded by other DNA sequences in this sample. The V gene is TRBV28, the J gene TRBJ2-7; D is unresolved. The CDR3 extends over 13 amino acids. Germline V lookup: CDR1 MDHEN, CDR2 SYDVKM. V lost 5 bases and J 0 bases, leaving 8 bases between the germline ends. Here the CDR3 DNA reads TGTGCCAGCAGTCCCGGGCACTCCTACGAGCAGTACTTC. The encoded protein is CASSPGHSYEQYF.

The V and J genes are TRBV5-6 and TRBJ2-7, with 7 bases lining up with TRBD1. The CDR3 runs to 14 residues. Germline assignment: CDR1 SGHDT and CDR2 YYEEEE. Germline trimming cut 4 bases from V and 2 bases from J; bases unmatched to any gene: 6. CDR3 sequence reads: CASSTSGTAYEQYF. DNA of the CDR3: TGTGCCAGCAGCACATCCGGGACAGCCTACGAGCAGTACTTC.

This chain connects TRBV5-6 to TRBJ2-4; 8 nucleotides line up with TRBD1. The V gene end was trimmed by 4 bases and the J gene end by 7 bases; junction bases not matched to a gene: 7. Germline CDR1 is SGHDT and CDR2 is YYEEEE. The CDR3 loop spans 14 amino acids. The CDR3 here is CASSVGQGFNIQYF. The CDR3 DNA sequence: TGTGCCAGCAGCGTAGGACAGGGATTCAACATTCAGTACTTC.

V and J are TRBV19 and TRBJ1-1; D is unresolved. Deletions cut 3 bases from V and 3 bases from J, with 11 bases between. This CDR3 is built from 14 residues. The germline gives CDR1 LNHDA, CDR2 SQIVND (reference sequence). CDR3 region: CASSMDGEDTEAFF. In DNA form, the CDR3 reads TGTGCCAGTAGTATGGATGGGGAGGACACTGAAGCTTTCTTT. The full variable domain, with the rest looked up from reference TRBV19 and TRBJ1-1, is DGGITQSPKYLFRKEGQNVTLSCEQNLNHDAMYWYRQDPGQGLRLIYYSQIVNDFQKGDIAEGYSVSREKKESFPLTVTSAQKNPTAFYLCASSMDGEDTEAFFGQGTRLTVV.

Comment on this clone: The identical CDR3 is also encoded by other nucleotide sequences in the sample. The rearrangement joins TRBV11-2 to TRBJ2-7, with TRBD2 matching 9 bases. J lost 3 bases, V lost 1 base, and 1 base had no gene match. This CDR3 is built from 14 residues. The V gene's germline CDR1 is SGHAT and CDR2 FQNNGV. CDR3 DNA sequence: TGTGCCAGCAGCTTAGTTAGCGGGAGCTACGAGCAGTACTTC. Protein: CASSLVSGSYEQYF.

This clone was counted between two and nine times. Other DNA sequences from this sample encode an identical CDR3 as well. The rearrangement uses TRBV27 and TRBJ2-7, with D possibly being TRBD1 (5 bases). The V end was cut by 2 bases, the J end by 0 bases, with 5 bases between. CDR3 size: 13 residues. The germline CDR1 and CDR2 sequences are MNHEY and SMNVEV (reference sequence). The CDR3 spells CASSLQGSYEQYF. For the CDR3, the DNA is TGTGCCAGCAGTTTACAGGGCTCCTACGAGCAGTACTTC.

Comment on this clone: The junction departs from the called germline gene at one end, perhaps through a read error. The V and J genes are TRBV7-7 and TRBJ2-5, with a possible D match to TRBD2 (5 bases). The CDR3 runs 19 residues. Looked up from germline, CDR1 is SSHAT and CDR2 is FNYEAQ (reference sequence). The CDR3 DNA is TGTGCTAGCAGCAGACCCCGGGGAGTAGGATTAATTGGGCAAGAGACCCAGTACTTC. It is translated as CASSRPRGVGLIGQETQYF.

The rearrangement links TRBV7-2 to TRBJ2-1, with a weak D call TRBD2 (6 bases). Germline CDR1 SGHTA, CDR2 FQGNSA. Trimming removed 6 bases from V and 1 base from J, with 16 bases in between. The CDR3 loop spans 16 amino acids. The CDR3 nucleotides read TGTGCCAGCAGAATAGCGGTACAACTATCCTACAATGAGCAGTTCTTC. Translated: CASRIAVQLSYNEQFF.

V and J are TRBV5-1 and TRBJ2-7, with D perhaps matching TRBD1 (5 bases). Germline V gene data show CDR1 as SGHRS and CDR2 as YFSETQ. This CDR3 comprises 13 residues. With 1 base removed from V and 3 bases from J, the gap between germline ends came to 8 bases. This chain's CDR3 is CASSLRRDYEQYF. The CDR3 DNA reads TGCGCCAGCAGCTTGCGCAGGGACTACGAGCAGTACTTC. The full variable domain, completed using reference TRBV5-1 and TRBJ2-7, is KAGVTQTPRYLIKTRGQQVTLSCSPISGHRSVSWYQQTPGQGLQFLFEYFSETQRNKGNFPGRFSGRQFSNSRSEMNVSTLELGDSALYLCASSLRRDYEQYFGPGTRLTVT.

This chain uses TRBV5-6 with TRBJ2-7, with TRBD2 identical over 7 bases. J lost 6 bases, V lost 4 bases, and 7 bases had no gene match. The CDR3 length is 13 residues. Germline CDR1 and CDR2: SGHDT and YYEEEE. The CDR3 nucleotides read TGTGCCAGCAGCCTAGGGACTATTGGCGAGCAGTACTTC. The encoded protein is CASSLGTIGEQYF.

The chain combines TRBV9 with TRBJ2-5; D gene ambiguous. CDR1 and CDR2 (germline): SGDLS, YYNGEE. The CDR3 length is 11 residues. Trimming shortened V by 7 bases and J by 4 bases, and 8 bases separated the two germline ends. The CDR3 is CASGNSETQYF. CDR3 bases: TGTGCCAGCGGCAATTCAGAGACCCAGTACTTC.